The 25 T cell receptor beta chains below all came from one sample that was sequenced in a study of cytotoxic CD8 clonotypes in ibrutinib-treated CLL. TCRdb's table, derived via immunoSEQ multiplex PCR, lists solely in-frame clones and lacks some. Among hundreds of thousands of clones listed, over 65% were seen once. The sequences come from PBMCs, collected after 12 months of ibrutinib treatment. Receptors originate from a human donor with chronic lymphocytic leukemia.

The rearrangement links TRBV5-1 to TRBJ2-3, with TRBD2 as a possible D gene (6 bases). The V and J ends lost 4 bases and 2 bases respectively, with 20 bases between them. CDR3 size: 17 residues. Germline CDR1 is SGHRS and CDR2 is YFSETQ. The CDR3 nucleotides read TGCGCCAGCAGCCGGGGCGGGACGAAACCCCTCACAGATACGCAGTATTTT. This translates into CASSRGGTKPLTDTQYF.

This chain uses TRBV9 with TRBJ1-3; D perhaps matches TRBD1 (6 bases). Germline V gene data show CDR1 as SGDLS and CDR2 as YYNGEE. V lost 2 bases, J lost 3 bases, and 12 bases lay in between. The CDR3 is 15 residues long. CDR3 loop: CASSVRGGYGNTIYF. CDR3 sequence (DNA): TGTGCCAGCAGCGTTAGAGGGGGATATGGAAACACCATATATTTT.

Remarks on this clone: The identical CDR3 is also encoded by other nucleotide sequences in the sample. This chain links TRBV5-1 with TRBJ1-1; maybe TRBD1 (6 bases). From germline, CDR1 is SGHRS and CDR2 YFSETQ. Between the trimmed V and J ends, which lost 4 bases and 2 bases, there was a span of 12 bases. CDR3 length equals 14 residues. CDR3 loop: CASSKNRANTEAFF. The CDR3 DNA is TGCGCCAGCAGCAAGAACAGGGCAAACACTGAAGCTTTCTTT.

The rearrangement joins TRBV27 to TRBJ1-1, with D maybe TRBD1 (6 bases). Trimming shortened V by 4 bases and J by 1 base, and 13 bases separated the two germline ends. Germline V gene sequence: CDR1 MNHEY, CDR2 SMNVEV (reference sequence). The CDR3 runs 15 residues. As DNA, the CDR3 is TGTGCCAGCAGTTCCCCTAGCAGGGGGAACACTGAAGCTTTCTTT. Translating gives CASSSPSRGNTEAFF.

This clone was observed a few times. This sequence joins TRBV7-2 and TRBJ2-7; 8 nucleotides agree with TRBD1. There are 15 residues in the CDR3. V was pared by 6 bases and J by 0 bases, with 7 bases of the junction left unmatched. Germline values: CDR1 SGHTA, CDR2 FQGNSA. The DNA of the CDR3 is TGTGCCAGCAGTTCTCAGGGGGCAACCTCCTACGAGCAGTACTTC. As protein: CASSSQGATSYEQYF.

The DNA of the CDR3 is TGCGCCAGCAGTCCCCTTGGGGGCAATGAGCAGTTCTTC. It is translated as CASSPLGGNEQFF. The V gene is TRBV10-2, the J gene TRBJ2-1, with D perhaps being TRBD1 or TRBD2 (5 bases each). The CDR3 sequence is 13 residues long. Germline V gene sequence: CDR1 WSHSY, CDR2 SAAADI. The V gene lost 5 bases and the J gene lost 6 bases, with 11 bases spanning the gap.

This chain uses TRBV9 with TRBJ2-1; tentative D call: TRBD2 (6 bases). Trimming left V 3 bases short and J 4 bases short, with 14 bases between. There are 15 residues in the CDR3. Germline CDR1 is SGDLS and CDR2 is YYNGEE. CDR3 bases: TGTGCCAGCAGCGCGCCGGGACTCCAGTACAATGAGCAGTTCTTC. It codes for CASSAPGLQYNEQFF.

This chain joins TRBV15 and TRBJ2-2; D remains ambiguous. V lost 0 bases and J 5 bases, leaving 7 bases between the germline ends. Germline V lookup: CDR1 LNHNV, CDR2 YYDKDF (reference sequence). The CDR3 contains 14 residues. CDR3 nucleotide sequence: TGTGCCACCAGCAGAGAAACCTGGACCGGGGAGCTGTTTTTT. Amino acids: CATSRETWTGELFF. Based on the CDR3 plus reference TRBV15 and TRBJ2-2, the full variable domain is DAMVIQNPRYQVTQFGKPVTLSCSQTLNHNVMYWYQQKSSQAPKLLFHYYDKDFNNEADTPDNFQSRRPNTSFCFLDIRSPGLGDTAMYLCATSRETWTGELFFGEGSRLTVL.

The chain joins TRBV10-2 to TRBJ2-7; D gene ambiguous. The CDR3 length is 13 residues. Germline V CDR1 and CDR2: WSHSY, SAAADI. This CDR3 is CAAVNIDIREQYF. The CDR3 DNA is TGCGCAGCAGTGAATATCGATATCCGGGAGCAGTACTTC.

V usage is TRBV5-4 and J usage is TRBJ2-3; D call uncertain. The CDR3 runs to 15 residues. The V end was cut by 0 bases, the J end by 3 bases, with 11 bases between. CDR1 is SGHNT and CDR2 is YYREEE in the germline V gene (reference sequence). For the CDR3, the DNA is TGTGCCAGCAGCTTGGGCGGTCCGAGAACAGATACGCAGTATTTT. It yields the protein CASSLGGPRTDTQYF.

This chain links TRBV7-9 with TRBJ1-6; TRBD1 aligns across 8 bases. The V gene's germline CDR1 is SEHNR and CDR2 FQNEAQ (reference sequence). J lost 10 bases, V lost 3 bases, and 5 bases had no gene match. This CDR3 comprises 14 residues. CDR3 coding DNA: TGTGCCAGCAGCTTTCGGACAGGGTTGTCACCCCTCCACTTT. Its protein is CASSFRTGLSPLHF.

The V call is TRBV18, the J call TRBJ2-1, with 7 bases fitting TRBD2. The V gene end was trimmed by 2 bases and the J gene end by 9 bases; junction bases not matched to a gene: 10. Germline V gene data show CDR1 as KGHSH and CDR2 as LQKENI. The CDR3 is 15 amino acids. Here the CDR3 DNA reads TGTGCCAGCTCACCAGGGGAAACGCGGGGGTTTGAGCAGTTCTTC. Protein sequence: CASSPGETRGFEQFF.

V gene TRBV27 combines with J gene TRBJ2-1; D possibly uses TRBD1 or TRBD2 (6 bases each). This CDR3 contains 15 residues. The germline CDR1 and CDR2 sequences are MNHEY and SMNVEV (reference sequence). The ends were cut back, 4 bases at V and 6 bases at J, with 16 bases in the middle. The CDR3 DNA is TGTGCCAGCAGTTCCCTAGGGGGGCCCCTCAATGAGCAGTTCTTC. Protein product: CASSSLGGPLNEQFF.

The V and J genes are TRBV28 and TRBJ1-2; the D gene is possibly TRBD1 (6 bases). The ends were cut back, 1 base at V and 4 bases at J, with 13 bases in the middle. Germline V gene lookup returns CDR1 MDHEN and CDR2 SYDVKM. The CDR3 sequence is 15 residues long. The DNA of the CDR3 is TGTGCCAGCAGTTTATCCGGGGGCGCGAGCTATGGCTACACCTTC. Protein sequence: CASSLSGGASYGYTF.

This clone was found once. The chain is built from TRBV11-2 and TRBJ1-2; 9 bases fit TRBD1. J lost 4 bases, V lost 5 bases, and 5 bases had no gene match. CDR3 size: 14 residues. The germline V gene has CDR1 SGHAT and CDR2 FQNNGV. The CDR3, as DNA: TGTGCCAGCAGCCCGTCGACAGGGGGCTATGGCTACACCTTC. Amino acids: CASSPSTGGYGYTF.

The chain is built from TRBV5-8 and TRBJ2-7, with D perhaps being TRBD1 or TRBD2 (6 bases each). V was clipped by 1 base and J by 5 bases, with 13 bases between them. Germline values: CDR1 SGHTS, CDR2 YDEGEE. The CDR3 length is 14 residues. This CDR3 reads CASSLLGGPNEQYF. The CDR3 DNA reads as TGTGCCAGCAGCTTGTTGGGGGGCCCGAACGAGCAGTACTTC.

V and J are TRBV10-3 and TRBJ2-7; possibly TRBD1 for D (6 bases). The V and J ends lost 4 bases and 3 bases respectively, with 13 bases between them. CDR1 and CDR2 (germline): ENHRY, SYGVKD. CDR3 length: 14 amino acids. The CDR3 DNA sequence: TGTGCCATCAGTGGGGGGACATCCAGCTACGAGCAGTACTTC. This sequence encodes CAISGGTSSYEQYF.

V and J are TRBV7-3 and TRBJ1-2; 7 bases align to TRBD1. The V segment lost 5 bases and the J segment 4 bases; nucleotides outside the gene matches: 7. This CDR3 comprises 14 residues. Germline V gives CDR1 SGHTA, CDR2 FQGTGA. CDR3 DNA sequence: TGTGCCAGCAGCCGACAGGGAATTCTCTATGGCTACACCTTC. It translates to CASSRQGILYGYTF.

The V call is TRBV7-2, the J call TRBJ1-2; TRBD1 is a possible D gene (5 bases). V lost 2 bases and J 2 bases, leaving 12 bases between the germline ends. Per germline, CDR1 SGHTA and CDR2 FQGNSA. The CDR3 length is 15 residues. The CDR3 DNA reads as TGTGCCAGCAGCTTATCTTCGGGGGGGAACTATGGCTACACCTTC. This sequence encodes CASSLSSGGNYGYTF. The full variable domain, in which reference TRBV7-2 and TRBJ1-2 provide the parts outside the CDR3, is GAGVSQSPSNKVTEKGKDVELRCDPISGHTALYWYRQSLGQGLEFLIYFQGNSAPDKSGLPSDRFSAERTGGSVSTLTIQRTQQEDSAVYLCASSLSSGGNYGYTFGSGTRLTVV.

The rearrangement links TRBV6-5 to TRBJ1-3; D not resolved. Germline V gives CDR1 MNHEY, CDR2 SVGAGI. V was clipped by 2 bases and J by 0 bases, with 2 bases between them. The CDR3 has 13 residues. CDR3 nucleotides: TGTGCCAGCAGTTACAACTCTGGAAACACCATATATTTT. This sequence encodes CASSYNSGNTIYF.

The chain uses TRBV6-5 and TRBJ1-1; D gene uncertain. The germline gives CDR1 MNHEY, CDR2 SVGAGI. Trimming removed 5 bases at V and 1 base at J, with 11 bases between. The CDR3 runs to 14 residues. CDR3 residues: CASSPGWRNTEAFF. The CDR3 DNA sequence: TGTGCCAGCAGTCCCGGTTGGCGGAACACTGAAGCTTTCTTT.

This chain joins TRBV5-1 and TRBJ1-4, with 9 bases aligning to TRBD1. Trimming at V came to 5 bases and at J to 8 bases, leaving 10 bases not matched to a gene. CDR1 is SGHRS, CDR2 YFSETQ, per germline. This CDR3 has 15 amino acids. The CDR3 sequence: CASSSDRGLGEKLFF. Here the CDR3 DNA reads TGCGCCAGCAGTTCGGACAGGGGCCTAGGGGAAAAACTGTTTTTT. The full variable domain, rest sourced from reference TRBV5-1 and TRBJ1-4, is KAGVTQTPRYLIKTRGQQVTLSCSPISGHRSVSWYQQTPGQGLQFLFEYFSETQRNKGNFPGRFSGRQFSNSRSEMNVSTLELGDSALYLCASSSDRGLGEKLFFGSGTQLSVL.

The chain couples TRBV2 to TRBJ1-5; D is unclear. The CDR3 is 14 residues long. Germline assignment: CDR1 SNHLY and CDR2 FYNNEI. V gave up 7 bases and J gave up 0 bases, with 10 bases separating them. CDR3 coding DNA: TGTGCCAGCAAAAAGGATTATAGCAATCAGCCCCAGCATTTT. Amino acid sequence: CASKKDYSNQPQHF.

This chain connects TRBV10-3 to TRBJ2-5; 9 positions match TRBD1. V dropped 4 bases and J dropped 2; count of bases not matched to a gene: 2. CDR1 ENHRY and CDR2 SYGVKD come from the germline V gene. The CDR3 consists of 14 residues. CDR3 in amino acids: CAISGTGAQETQYF. In DNA, the CDR3 is TGTGCCATCAGTGGGACAGGGGCACAAGAGACCCAGTACTTC.

This clone has more than one count but fewer than ten. The V gene is TRBV9, the J gene TRBJ2-3; no clear D. Trimming took off 4 bases at V and 4 bases at J, with 13 bases between the two ends. This CDR3 comprises 14 residues. Germline CDR1 reads SGDLS; CDR2 reads YYNGEE. CDR3 loop: CASSPGRMSDTQYF. The CDR3 DNA follows: TGTGCCAGCAGCCCCGGAAGGATGTCAGATACGCAGTATTTT.